This T cell receptor beta chain stems from a study of beta chain features in type 1 diabetes. About the study: The examined sorted cells totaled around 100 million across samples.

Study-level points and caveats: Significant though moderate, a shortening of TCRB CDR3s appeared in all four CD4+ subsets of Type 1 diabetes patients.

Expressed TCRB transcripts were sequenced, since all the RNA that had been isolated was reverse transcribed. The assay was immunoSEQ multiplex PCR, and TCRdb's table has in-frame clones only and misses some. The data contain a few hundred thousand clones, around 16% of them seen just once; the ten biggest clones take up about 0.078%. This CDR3 is built from 13 residues. CDR1 and CDR2 (germline): MDHEN, SYDVKM. J lost 6 bases, V lost 10 bases, and 7 bases had no gene match. This clone turned up a few times. Its antigen is currently unknown. V is TRBV28 and J is TRBJ2-5; 11 bases are shared with TRBD2. Sequencing was performed on naive CD4+ T cells from blood. The origin of this receptor is a man younger than 40 with type 1 diabetes. The CDR3 loop reads CAILSGRGKTQYF. CDR3 DNA sequence: TGTGCCATCCTTAGCGGGAGGGGAAAGACCCAGTACTTC.